A few counts support the clone carrying this TCR beta chain. The conserved final phenylalanine or tryptophan is absent from the CDR3, which likely points to a read error. V shed 4 bases and J shed 2 bases, with 11 bases lying between them. The CDR3 sequence is 15 residues long. CDR1 is MNHNS and CDR2 is SASEGT in the germline V gene. The record originates from a study of tumor-infiltrating lymphocytes in primary liver carcinoma. Total RNA (approximately 500 ng) served as template for TCR beta cDNA synthesis primed by a constant-region primer. Slightly modified ARM-PCR, run as three nested multiplex PCR rounds, produced the TCR beta libraries. TRBV1-TRBV30 forward primers and a C-beta reverse primer were used in the first two PCR rounds, which each ran for 10 cycles. TCRdb recomputed calls from the multiplex PCR reads with MiXCR, one row per CDR3 protein. This sample has approximately 310,000 distinct CDR3 sequences, with 50% to 70% found just once.

Unsorted whole blood served as the source of blood RNA, and germline DNA was extracted as well. The chain carries TRBV6-1 and TRBJ2-2; a weak D match, TRBD2 (5 bases). The clonotype comes from a man aged 35 to 55 with primary liver carcinoma and hepatitis B virus infection. The sequenced material came from peripheral blood. In nucleotides, the CDR3 is TGTGCCAGCAGTGGCGGAGGAATAAACACCGGGGAGCTGTTTCTT. This sequence encodes CASSGGGINTGELFL.